These T cell receptor beta chains were read from a single sample in a study of T cell responses to AZD1222 COVID-19 vaccine. Sequencing used immunoSEQ multiplex PCR; TCRdb keeps in-frame clones, though not all of them. Of under 95,000 clones in the sample, around nine tenths were seen once. The material sequenced was peripheral blood, taken on day 0 of AZD1222 vaccination. These receptors were taken from an adult in good health. The CDR3 runs from the conserved cysteine through the conserved F or W. Fields, in order: V gene, J gene, clone size, D gene, CDR3 protein, CDR3 DNA. D genes are given only for firm matches. Clone size appears in some rows only: once, few, many, or a class for an expanded clone.

TRBV3-1/TRBV3-2,TRBJ1-1,.,.,CASSQRAANTEAFF,TGTGCCAGCAGCCAGAGGGCAGCGAACACTGAAGCTTTCTTT
TRBV13,TRBJ1-3,.,TRBD1,CASSYQGALGNTIYF,TGTGCCAGCAGCTACCAGGGGGCTTTGGGAAACACCATATATTTT
TRBV3-1/TRBV3-2,TRBJ2-1,.,TRBD2,CASSQVAGNNEQFF,TGTGCCAGCAGCCAGGTAGCGGGTAACAATGAGCAGTTCTTC
TRBV4-3,TRBJ1-2,once,.,CASSQDPSLDRKGNYGYTF,TGCGCCAGCAGCCAAGATCCCAGTCTGGACAGAAAAGGGAACTATGGCTACACCTTC
TRBV6-5,TRBJ2-7,once,.,CASMEQGGWYEQYF,TGTGCCAGCATGGAGCAGGGCGGGTGGTACGAGCAGTACTTC
TRBV13,TRBJ1-3,.,.,CASSLRGFRNTIYF,TGTGCCAGCAGCTTAAGGGGTTTCAGAAACACCATATATTTT
TRBV27,TRBJ1-1,.,.,CASSLSEFTEAFF,TGTGCCAGCAGTTTATCGGAATTCACTGAAGCTTTCTTT
TRBV5-5,TRBJ2-2,.,.,CASSLWETALNTGELFF,TGTGCCAGCAGCTTGTGGGAGACAGCATTGAACACCGGGGAGCTGTTTTTT
TRBV3-1/TRBV3-2,TRBJ2-7,.,TRBD2,CASSQEGGRRYF,TGTGCCAGCAGCCAAGAGGGGGGGAGGAGGTACTTC
TRBV11-3,TRBJ2-5,once,.,CASSFTSSETQYF,TGTGCCAGCAGCTTCACTAGTTCGGAGACCCAGTACTTC
TRBV2,TRBJ2-7,.,.,CASSEFKQGYEQYF,TGTGCCAGCAGTGAATTCAAACAGGGCTACGAGCAGTACTTC
TRBV4-2,TRBJ2-1,.,.,CASSQARHNEQFF,TGTGCCAGCAGCCAAGCCCGCCACAATGAGCAGTTCTTC
TRBV19,TRBJ2-7,.,.,CASSIWGYEQYF,TGTGCCAGTAGTATATGGGGCTACGAGCAGTACTTC
TRBV7-6,TRBJ2-1,.,.,CASSLQGPPPNEQFF,TGTGCCAGCAGCTTACAGGGACCCCCTCCCAATGAGCAGTTCTTC
TRBV27,TRBJ1-1,once,.,CASSKGEATEAFF,TGTGCCAGCAGTAAAGGGGAGGCCACTGAAGCTTTCTTT
TRBV18,TRBJ1-1,once,.,CASSPMGGGEISEAFF,TGTGCCAGCTCACCAATGGGGGGGGGCGAAATATCTGAAGCTTTCTTT
TRBV7-7,TRBJ2-1,.,.,CASSLDPHREQFF,TGTGCTAGCAGCTTAGACCCCCATCGTGAGCAGTTCTTC
TRBV7-9,TRBJ2-3,.,.,CASSFYDPADTQYF,TGTGCCAGCAGCTTCTATGACCCCGCAGATACGCAGTATTTT
TRBV7-3,TRBJ2-5,.,.,CASSLGPQETQYF,TGTGCCAGCAGCTTGGGTCCACAAGAGACCCAGTACTTC
TRBV29-1,TRBJ1-1,.,TRBD1,CSVGQRTEAFF,TGCAGCGTGGGACAGCGCACTGAAGCTTTCTTT
TRBV5-1,TRBJ2-1,.,TRBD2,CASTQSGRASGNEQFF,TGCGCCAGCACCCAAAGCGGGAGGGCCTCTGGCAATGAGCAGTTCTTC
TRBV2,TRBJ1-2,.,TRBD1,CASKGQGSGYTF,TGTGCCAGCAAAGGACAGGGTTCTGGCTACACCTTC
TRBV6-5,TRBJ2-1,.,TRBD1,CASSYSGTGGIGEQFF,TGTGCCAGCAGTTACTCCGGGACAGGGGGTATCGGTGAGCAGTTCTTC
TRBV4-1,TRBJ1-6,.,.,CASSQGPPPFAGSNSPLHF,TGCGCCAGCAGCCAAGGTCCCCCACCCTTCGCAGGGAGTAATTCACCCCTCCACTTT
TRBV9,TRBJ2-1,.,TRBD2,CASSVTSGEYNEQFF,TGTGCCAGCAGCGTAACTAGCGGGGAGTACAATGAGCAGTTCTTC
TRBV10-1,TRBJ1-1,.,TRBD1,CASNRPGGLTEAFF,TGCGCCAGCAATCGGCCAGGGGGCTTGACTGAAGCTTTCTTT
TRBV2,TRBJ1-4,.,TRBD1,CASSTRDRDGEKLFF,TGTGCCAGCAGTACACGGGACAGGGATGGAGAAAAACTGTTTTTT
TRBV7-2,TRBJ1-1,.,TRBD1,CASSFRDRDTEAFF,TGTGCCAGCAGCTTTCGGGACAGAGACACTGAAGCTTTCTTT
TRBV15,TRBJ2-7,.,.,CATSRDLIGYEQYF,TGTGCCACCAGCAGAGACCTAATTGGGTACGAGCAGTACTTC
TRBV3-1/TRBV3-2,TRBJ1-1,.,.,CASSQVNGGPNTEAFF,TGTGCCAGCAGCCAAGTGAACGGGGGACCGAACACTGAAGCTTTCTTT
TRBV29-1,TRBJ1-5,.,.,CRRGIPRPQHF,TGCAGGAGGGGGATTCCGCGGCCCCAGCATTTT
TRBV19,TRBJ2-7,.,.,CASSILSGVPYEQYF,TGTGCCAGTAGTATATTATCCGGGGTACCCTACGAGCAGTACTTC
TRBV2,TRBJ2-7,.,.,CASSPYTSGRSYEQYF,TGTGCCAGCAGTCCGTACACGAGCGGCAGATCCTACGAGCAGTACTTC
TRBV18,TRBJ2-2,.,.,CASSPRQVDTGELFF,TGTGCCAGCTCACCCAGACAGGTCGACACCGGGGAGCTGTTTTTT
TRBV6-4,TRBJ2-1,.,.,CASSDGSGSYNEQFF,TGTGCCAGCAGTGACGGCAGCGGGTCCTACAATGAGCAGTTCTTC
TRBV7-6,TRBJ2-7,.,.,CASSLASSARYEQYF,TGTGCCAGCAGCCTCGCCTCTAGCGCGAGGTACGAGCAGTACTTC
TRBV30,TRBJ1-1,.,.,CAWRGGPSRKAEAFF,TGTGCCTGGAGAGGGGGGCCTTCTCGGAAGGCTGAAGCTTTCTTT
TRBV7-6,TRBJ1-1,once,TRBD1,CASSSQTGEPYTEAFF,TGTGCCAGCAGCTCCCAGACAGGGGAACCATACACTGAAGCTTTCTTT
TRBV10-1,TRBJ1-5,.,.,CASSESTEYSNQPQHF,TGCGCCAGCAGTGAGTCGACAGAATATAGCAATCAGCCCCAGCATTTT
TRBV30,TRBJ1-1,.,.,CAWSFWGLNTEAFF,TGTGCCTGGAGTTTTTGGGGTCTGAACACTGAAGCTTTCTTT
TRBV11-2,TRBJ2-3,.,.,CASSLEVGTHHPKGTDTQYF,TGTGCCAGCAGCTTAGAGGTCGGGACTCACCACCCTAAGGGCACAGATACGCAGTATTTT
TRBV2,TRBJ1-5,.,.,CASRAGLSNQPQHF,TGTGCCAGCAGAGCAGGGTTAAGCAATCAGCCCCAGCATTTT
TRBV7-9,TRBJ1-1,.,.,CASSLDGWMNTEAFF,TGTGCCAGCAGCTTAGACGGTTGGATGAACACTGAAGCTTTCTTT